Listed below are T cell receptor beta chains from one sample, sequenced in a study of blood T cell repertoires in COVID-19. Generated by immunoSEQ multiplex PCR, the TCRdb table keeps only in-frame clones and is missing some. The sample holds roughly 39,000 clones, more than 85% seen once. Material: peripheral blood. The receptors come from a human donor in a cohort sampled during active COVID-19. Both conserved end residues are part of each CDR3. The D gene is left open where the match is weak.

v_call	d_call	j_call	cdr3_aa
TRBV6-2/TRBV6-3	TRBD1	TRBJ2-7	CASSPGTGGSYEQYF
TRBV19	TRBD1	TRBJ1-4	CATGQGKIAMGGLFF
TRBV12-3/TRBV12-4	TRBD1	TRBJ1-1	CASRGQGGTEAFF
TRBV11-3	-	TRBJ2-1	CASSHRVGNEQFF
TRBV4-1	-	TRBJ1-6	CASSQDSNRVNSPLHF
TRBV9	TRBD1	TRBJ2-7	CASSVGDGQANYEQYF
TRBV7-9	-	TRBJ1-6	CASSPNLSSYNSPLHF
TRBV3-1/TRBV3-2	TRBD2	TRBJ2-1	CASSQVAGVNEQFF
TRBV14	TRBD1	TRBJ2-7	CASSAGQGPLYEQYF
TRBV2	-	TRBJ1-1	CASRAQGNTEAFF
TRBV7-9	-	TRBJ1-1	CASSQEGVMNTEAFF
TRBV3-1/TRBV3-2	TRBD1	TRBJ1-6	CASSQIMRQGYNSPLHF
TRBV6-6	TRBD1	TRBJ2-1	CASRRTSGTGVYNEQFF
TRBV18	-	TRBJ1-3	CASSRGQGPGNTIYF
TRBV28	TRBD2	TRBJ2-1	CASSSASGGDYNEQFF
TRBV7-8	TRBD1	TRBJ1-6	CASSFETGGGSPLHF
TRBV4-2	TRBD2	TRBJ2-2	CASRKSGRVTGELFF
TRBV6-2/TRBV6-3	-	TRBJ2-7	CASSYSRDKPSYF
TRBV3-1/TRBV3-2	TRBD2	TRBJ2-7	CASSQKTSGYEQYF
TRBV7-3	TRBD2	TRBJ2-1	CASSAHSGGTYNEQFF
TRBV19	TRBD1	TRBJ1-1	CATTLGQGRTEAFF
TRBV20-1	TRBD1	TRBJ2-1	CSASPRGRPYNEQFF
TRBV30	TRBD1	TRBJ1-2	CAWRDDRVGYGYTF
TRBV30	-	TRBJ1-2	CAWTPGGVYTF
TRBV18	-	TRBJ1-5	CASSQGENQPQHF
TRBV6-4	-	TRBJ2-3	CASSDLGATDTQYF
TRBV15	TRBD2	TRBJ2-1	CATSSGTSDYNEQFF
TRBV7-9	-	TRBJ2-1	CASSGSLYNEQFF
TRBV19	-	TRBJ1-6	CASSHRRAPGYNSPLHF
TRBV2	TRBD1	TRBJ2-7	CASNPQGIDYEQYF
TRBV5-4	-	TRBJ1-3	CASSFMGGGNTIYF
TRBV7-8	-	TRBJ2-2	CASSLVVSSPNTGELFF
TRBV28	-	TRBJ1-1	CASSLTGLAEAFF
TRBV6-5	-	TRBJ1-4	CASSLAGQGEKLFF
TRBV11-3	TRBD2	TRBJ2-1	CASSLGGGGQLWYNEQFF
TRBV7-9	-	TRBJ1-1	CASRISTGVNTEAFF
TRBV5-6	-	TRBJ1-4	CASSLGGRLYIPSNEKLFF
TRBV27	-	TRBJ2-7	CASNSRRAGYEQYF
TRBV9	TRBD1	TRBJ2-5	CASSVGGQGAFETQYF
TRBV5-1	TRBD2	TRBJ2-1	CASSLGPAGGVYNEQFF
TRBV6-5	TRBD1	TRBJ1-1	CASSYPGTGNTEAFF
TRBV10-3	TRBD1	TRBJ1-4	CAIGTGMSEKLFF
TRBV5-1	-	TRBJ2-3	CASSLAQGTSTDTQYF
TRBV28	-	TRBJ1-2	CASSSPGGPAQRSYTF
TRBV10-3	-	TRBJ1-3	CAISEAGDSGNTIYF
TRBV13	TRBD2	TRBJ2-1	CASSRWTSSYEQFF
TRBV7-9	TRBD1	TRBJ1-5	CASSTGTGNGPGRPQHF
TRBV27	-	TRBJ1-2	CASGAGRANYGYTF
TRBV18	TRBD1	TRBJ2-1	CASSPGTGAYNEQFF
TRBV18	TRBD2	TRBJ2-3	CASSPRGGPNTDTQYF
TRBV6-6	-	TRBJ1-1	CASSYVSGENTEAFF
TRBV11-3	TRBD1	TRBJ2-2	CASSFTGTGGPNTGELFF
TRBV12-3/TRBV12-4	-	TRBJ2-3	CASSAWDLDTQYF
TRBV2	-	TRBJ1-1	CASMPGNTEAFF
TRBV19	TRBD2	TRBJ2-7	CASSATGGVNEQYF
TRBV7-9	-	TRBJ2-5	CASSLVNQETQYF
TRBV7-6	-	TRBJ2-2	CASSSVSVAGELFF
TRBV19	-	TRBJ2-7	CASSGTVNYEQYF
TRBV7-8	-	TRBJ2-2	CASSALTVIGELFF
TRBV11-3	TRBD1	TRBJ2-1	CASSTRDRGDNEQFF